This T cell receptor (beta chain) was obtained from a study of tumor-infiltrating lymphocytes in glioblastoma multiforme. Multiple V-beta primers and a C-beta primer amplified TCRB from RNA. A C-beta primer primed TCRB cDNA from 0.4 to 0.6 ug RNA. Unique molecular identifiers were not described for the libraries. TCRdb analysed the multiplex PCR reads with MiXCR anew, one entry per CDR3 protein. This sample carries about 8,400 distinct CDR3 sequences, 74% of them seen once, and the ten largest clones take approximately 50%. As to this clonotype: Its antigen is undetermined.

The length of the CDR3 is 10 residues. Germline CDR1 reads SQVTM; CDR2 reads ANQGSEA. The germline V and J ends were trimmed by 3 bases and 10 bases, with 9 bases remaining between them. Study-level findings and limits: Functional subtype sorting of these T cells was not performed.

Sequences were obtained from brain tumor tissue. This chain connects TRBV29-1 to TRBJ1-2; D remains ambiguous. The sequence was collected from a male donor with glioblastoma. The CDR3 DNA reads as TGCAGCGTTGATCACAGTGACTACACCTTC. Protein product: CSVDHSDYTF.